Listed here are 23 T cell receptor beta chains from one sample, sequenced in a study of T cells in tuberculosis. Profiled with immunoSEQ multiplex PCR; TCRdb holds only in-frame clones, not every one. The sample lists around 32,000 clones; 94% were seen once. Sample: PBMCs. The receptors come from a donor aged 10-29 years with latent tuberculosis or without tuberculosis infection.

The chain couples TRBV27 to TRBJ1-2, with D possibly matching TRBD1 (5 bases). The CDR3 is 13 residues long. With 3 bases removed from V and 6 bases from J, the gap between germline ends came to 11 bases. Germline CDR1 MNHEY, CDR2 SMNVEV (reference sequence). In DNA, the CDR3 is TGTGCCAGCAGTTTCTACCAGGGTCATGGCTACACCTTC. Encoded protein: CASSFYQGHGYTF.

This clone was seen only a few times. V usage is TRBV6-6 and J usage is TRBJ2-7, with D maybe TRBD1 (5 bases). This CDR3 contains 12 residues. Germline loops: CDR1 MNHNY, CDR2 SVGAGI (reference sequence). Trimming removed 5 bases from V and 9 bases from J, with 14 bases in between. The CDR3 sequence: CASSTPDSRQYF. Written as DNA, the CDR3 is TGTGCCAGCAGTACCCCCGACAGTAGGCAGTACTTC.

The chain carries TRBV11-2 and TRBJ1-2; 9 bases match TRBD1. The V gene's germline CDR1 is SGHAT and CDR2 FQNNGV. The CDR3 loop spans 17 amino acids. V lost 7 bases to trimming and J lost 6 bases; unmatched junction nucleotides: 18. As DNA, the CDR3 is TGTGCCAGCAACCCTTCCCTACAGGGGGCAGTTCTAGATGGCTACACCTTC. As protein: CASNPSLQGAVLDGYTF.

V is TRBV10-3 and J is TRBJ2-3; 9 nucleotides match TRBD2. This CDR3 has 15 residues. The V gene's germline CDR1 is ENHRY and CDR2 SYGVKD. Losses at the gene ends were 8 bases for V and 2 bases for J; bases not matched to a gene: 8. The CDR3 nucleotides are TGTGCCATCGCGGCTAGCGGGATGCACACAGATACGCAGTATTTT. Translation gives CAIAASGMHTDTQYF.

This chain connects TRBV9 to TRBJ1-4; 9 bases agree with TRBD1. The germline CDR1 and CDR2 sequences are SGDLS and YYNGEE. The CDR3 length is 16 residues. The junction had 10 bases not matched to a gene; V was cut back by 3 bases and J by 7 bases. The CDR3 sequence: CASSATGTGRGEKLFF. The CDR3 DNA reads TGTGCCAGCAGCGCAACCGGGACAGGGAGGGGTGAAAAACTGTTTTTT.

V and J are TRBV2 and TRBJ2-5, with TRBD2 as a possible D gene (6 bases). CDR1 is SNHLY and CDR2 is FYNNEI in the germline V gene. The CDR3 consists of 13 residues. Trimming took 1 base from V and 7 from J, leaving 10 bases between them. CDR3: CASSEGTGGTQYF. The CDR3 DNA reads TGTGCCAGCAGTGAAGGGACCGGGGGGACCCAGTACTTC.

The chain links TRBV6-6 to TRBJ1-5; D remains ambiguous. Germline CDR1 and CDR2: MNHNY and SVGAGI (reference sequence). Trimming took 1 base from V and 4 from J, leaving 11 bases between them. This CDR3 region has 15 residues. As DNA, the CDR3 is TGTGCCAGCAGTTACTTAAACAGCCTAAATCAGCCCCAGCATTTT. Amino acids: CASSYLNSLNQPQHF.

The CDR3 loop is CASSLVRSYEQYF. The CDR3 DNA is TGTGCCAGCAGTTTGGTTAGGAGCTACGAGCAGTACTTC. The chain combines TRBV27 with TRBJ2-7; D is ambiguous. This CDR3 is built from 13 residues. V was trimmed by 3 bases and J by 3 bases, leaving 9 bases between them. Germline values: CDR1 MNHEY, CDR2 SMNVEV (reference sequence).

CDR3 sequence (DNA): TGTGCCAGCAGCCAGACCCCCGACAGGCCAAACACCTTC. Residues: CASSQTPDRPNTF. The V and J genes are TRBV4-2 and TRBJ1-2; tentatively, D is TRBD1 (6 bases). Germline-derived CDR1 and CDR2 are LGHNA and YNFKEQ. Trimming left V 3 bases short and J 12 bases short, with 17 bases between. The CDR3 consists of 13 residues.

This sequence joins TRBV7-6 and TRBJ2-5; perhaps TRBD2 as D (5 bases). V lost 5 bases to trimming and J lost 5 bases, with 15 bases between them. Germline V gene lookup returns CDR1 SGHVS and CDR2 FNYEAQ. This CDR3 has 14 amino acids. CDR3 sequence reads: CASSVQEGRETQYF. CDR3 nucleotide sequence: TGTGCCAGCAGCGTCCAAGAGGGTCGGGAGACCCAGTACTTC.

This chain connects TRBV19 to TRBJ1-1; D is unclear. CDR1 is LNHDA, CDR2 SQIVND, per germline (reference sequence). The CDR3 spans 14 residues. V gave up 6 bases and J gave up 1 base, with 12 bases separating them. CDR3 sequence reads: CASSRKSTNTEAFF. Written as DNA, the CDR3 is TGTGCCAGTAGCAGGAAGAGCACGAACACTGAAGCTTTCTTT.

The genes are TRBV2 and TRBJ1-5; 7 bases agree with TRBD1. CDR1 and CDR2 from the germline V gene are SNHLY and FYNNEI. This CDR3 spans 14 amino acids. V dropped 4 bases and J dropped 4; count of bases not matched to a gene: 4. Written as DNA, the CDR3 is TGTGCCAGCAGTGGAACAGGGGAGAATCAGCCCCAGCATTTT. Translated, it gives CASSGTGENQPQHF.

The rearrangement links TRBV18 to TRBJ2-5; TRBD1 agrees at 8 bases. Germline-derived CDR1 and CDR2 are KGHSH and LQKENI. This CDR3 is built from 14 residues. V lost 6 bases to trimming and J lost 5 bases; unmatched junction nucleotides: 8. CDR3 coding DNA: TGTGCCAGCTCGGACAGGGCGCGGGTGGAGACCCAGTACTTC. It yields the protein CASSDRARVETQYF.

The DNA for the CDR3 is TGCGCCAGCAGCTCGACTAGCGGGAGGTTCTACGAGCAGTACTTC. Its protein is CASSSTSGRFYEQYF. The chain recombines TRBV5-1 with TRBJ2-7; 13 bases map to TRBD2. The CDR3 loop spans 15 amino acids. V trimming: 3 bases; J trimming: 3 bases; junction bases outside the gene matches: 3. Looked up from germline, CDR1 is SGHRS and CDR2 is YFSETQ.

This clone was picked up one time. This chain links TRBV27 with TRBJ2-2, with 7 bases fitting TRBD1. V lost 2 bases to trimming and J lost 7 bases; unmatched junction nucleotides: 4. The CDR3 covers 14 residues. Germline V gene lookup returns CDR1 MNHEY and CDR2 SMNVEV (reference sequence). The chain's CDR3 is CASSLGQGVGELFF. CDR3 bases: TGTGCCAGCAGTTTAGGGCAGGGGGTCGGGGAGCTGTTTTTT.

The V and J genes are TRBV9 and TRBJ2-3; 7 nucleotides agree with TRBD2. This CDR3 is built from 15 residues. After removal of 6 bases from V and 3 bases from J, the junction contained 10 bases not matched to a gene. Germline-derived CDR1 and CDR2 are SGDLS and YYNGEE. CDR3 loop: CASKEGGSPTDTQYF. The CDR3 DNA reads as TGTGCCAGCAAGGAAGGCGGGAGCCCAACAGATACGCAGTATTTT.

V gene TRBV2 combines with J gene TRBJ1-1; D is ambiguous. The CDR3 extends over 12 amino acids. V gave up 5 bases and J gave up 1 base, with 5 bases separating them. The V gene's germline CDR1 is SNHLY and CDR2 FYNNEI. CDR3 sequence (DNA): TGTGCCAGCAGTCGACAGAACACTGAAGCTTTCTTT. Its protein product is CASSRQNTEAFF.

The rearrangement links TRBV29-1 to TRBJ1-1; 10 bases align to TRBD1. Germline CDR1 and CDR2: SQVTM and ANQGSEA. V was clipped by 6 bases and J by 0 bases; unmatched bases: 1. The CDR3 consists of 13 residues. The CDR3 nucleotides are TGCAGCGTGGGGACAGGGGTGAACACTGAAGCTTTCTTT. Encoded protein: CSVGTGVNTEAFF.

The V gene is TRBV15, the J gene TRBJ2-3; 9 bases fit TRBD2. CDR3 length: 17 residues. The junction had 10 bases not matched to a gene; V was cut back by 1 base and J by 5 bases. CDR1 LNHNV and CDR2 YYDKDF come from the germline V gene (reference sequence). As DNA, the CDR3 is TGTGCCACCAGCAGAGGGACGGCGGGAGGGCCAATAGATACGCAGTATTTT. It yields the protein CATSRGTAGGPIDTQYF.

The J gene is TRBJ2-7, the V gene TRBV14, with TRBD1 matching 7 bases. V shed 4 bases and J 5 bases; nucleotides not matched to a gene: 17. From germline, CDR1 is SGHDN and CDR2 FVKESK. The CDR3 has 17 amino acids. CDR3 amino acids: CASSRRTGGAREDEQYF. CDR3 DNA: TGTGCCAGCAGCCGCCGGACAGGTGGGGCCAGAGAGGACGAGCAGTACTTC.

CDR3 loop: CASSLRQGRKSNQPQHF. The DNA for the CDR3 is TGTGCCAGCAGCCTCCGACAGGGTAGAAAAAGCAATCAGCCCCAGCATTTT. The chain couples TRBV7-8 to TRBJ1-5; TRBD1 agrees at 7 bases. This CDR3 has 17 residues. Looked up from germline, CDR1 is SGHVS and CDR2 is FQNEAQ. V dropped 5 bases and J dropped 1; count of bases not matched to a gene: 11.

Remarks on this clone: The junction differs from germline at one of its ends, possibly a read error. V and J are TRBV15 and TRBJ1-4; D is perhaps TRBD1 (5 bases). There are 15 residues in the CDR3. Germline values: CDR1 LNHNV, CDR2 YYDKDF (reference sequence). CDR3 in DNA: TGTGCCACCAACAGAGCCTCCGGGACTACGGGAAAACTGTTTTTT. This encodes CATNRASGTTGKLFF.

CDR3 protein: CSVEETGDLTGANVLTF. DNA for the CDR3: TGCAGCGTTGAAGAGACAGGAGACCTAACCGGGGCCAACGTCCTGACTTTC. V and J are TRBV29-1 and TRBJ2-6, with a tentative D call TRBD1 (6 bases). This CDR3 region has 17 residues. Germline V gene data show CDR1 as SQVTM and CDR2 as ANQGSEA. The germline V and J ends were trimmed by 0 bases and 4 bases, with 16 bases remaining between them.